This TCR beta chain was obtained from a study of CD8 T cells in ankylosing spondylitis. Overall study findings and caveats: Disease-linked clones displayed a CD8+ phenotype and appeared relatively rarely in peripheral blood. There was a TCR beta motif, made of several highly homologous variants, that appeared characteristic of ankylosing spondylitis blood. Significant enrichment of disease-linked clones was reportedly seen in matched ankylosing spondylitis synovial fluid.

Construction of TCR beta libraries was performed using quantitative 5'-RACE with molecular barcodes. MiXCR was run by TCRdb on the 5' RACE reads, yielding one entry per CDR3 protein. The profile shows some 400,000 distinct CDR3 sequences, more than 20% of them singletons. The CDR3 runs to 16 residues. V lost 3 bases to trimming and J lost 7 bases; unmatched junction nucleotides: 8. This clonotype has at least ten counts. Antigen: not known. Sequencing was performed on blood, either unsorted or a sorted T cell fraction (not recorded which). J is TRBJ2-2 and V is TRBV12-3 or TRBV12-4; TRBD2 matches 10 bases. The clonotype was recovered from a male donor with ankylosing spondylitis. CDR3 residues: CASSLQAGGPGGELFF. CDR3 DNA sequence: TGTGCCAGCAGTTTGCAAGCGGGAGGGCCAGGCGGGGAGCTGTTTTTT.